This T cell receptor (beta chain) is drawn from a study of blood T cells in healthy people across ages. On this clonotype itself: Antigen specificity is unknown.

Regarding the study as a whole: Long-lived donors carried more naive CD4+ cells and greater diversity than aged donors. Correlation between TCR beta diversity and naive T cell percentage was strong.

In germline, CDR1 is SGHTA, CDR2 FQGNSA. V lost 3 bases, J lost 0 bases, and 15 bases lay in between. This CDR3 spans 17 amino acids. Combining a sample-barcoded 5' primer with a J-beta primer mix, a second PCR ran for 7 to 11 cycles. The study obtained at least 3 million CDR3-containing paired-end reads from every sample. TCRdb re-derived calls from the 5' RACE reads in MiXCR, one entry per CDR3 protein. The sample carries about 640,000 distinct CDR3 sequences, about 30% recorded once. V usage is TRBV7-2 and J usage is TRBJ2-1; D unclear. The receptor comes from a woman older than 75 in good health. The material sequenced was blood. As DNA, the CDR3 is TGTGCCAGCAGCTTCCTTCGAACCGCTCGCTCCTACAATGAGCAGTTCTTC. Translation gives CASSFLRTARSYNEQFF.